This TCR beta chain was documented in a study of vaccination and CD4 T cells after COVID-19. About the study: Cellular stimulation was performed using overlapping spike peptides derived from SARS-CoV-2, HCoV-NL63, HCoV-OC43 and HCoV-229E.

At the Johns Hopkins FTIC core, DNA taken from cultured CD4+ T cells was sequenced by way of the Oncomine TCR Beta short-read assay. Extraction of genomic DNA was performed on cultured CD4+ T cells. TCRdb re-derived calls from the PCR reads in MiXCR, one entry per CDR3 protein. This sample has around 7,200 distinct CDR3 sequences, with more than 25% found just once. The CDR3 totals 13 residues. Germline lookup yields CDR1 MDHEN and CDR2 SYDVKM. V was cut by 11 bases and J by 0 bases, with 8 bases left in between. Sample treatment: roughly 10-day PBMC culture with coronavirus spike peptide pools or control peptides (ViraFEST assay). Gathering of the CD4+ T cells, from the unexposed donor, took place before the COVID-19 pandemic (2011-2018). Concerning this clonotype itself: The target antigen is unknown.

Sequencing was done on a sample of CD4+ T cells from blood, cultured in vitro. The gene calls are TRBV28 and TRBJ1-6, with no clear D. The sequence came from a human donor in good health. The CDR3 here is CAWKNSYNSPLHF. The CDR3 nucleotides read TGTGCCTGGAAGAACTCCTATAATTCACCCCTCCACTTT.